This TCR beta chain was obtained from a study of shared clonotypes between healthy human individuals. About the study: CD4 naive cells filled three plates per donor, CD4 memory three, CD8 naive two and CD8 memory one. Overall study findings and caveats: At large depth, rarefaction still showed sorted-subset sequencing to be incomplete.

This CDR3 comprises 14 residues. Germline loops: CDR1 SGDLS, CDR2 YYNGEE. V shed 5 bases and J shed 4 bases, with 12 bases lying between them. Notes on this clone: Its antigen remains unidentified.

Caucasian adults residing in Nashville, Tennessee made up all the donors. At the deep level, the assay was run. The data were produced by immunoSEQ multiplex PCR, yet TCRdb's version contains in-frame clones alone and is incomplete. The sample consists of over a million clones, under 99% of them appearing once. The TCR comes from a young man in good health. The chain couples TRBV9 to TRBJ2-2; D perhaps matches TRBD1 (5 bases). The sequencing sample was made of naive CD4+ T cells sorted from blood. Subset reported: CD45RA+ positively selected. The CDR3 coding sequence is TGTGCCAGCAGAGGGGCCGCCGGCACCGGGGAGCTGTTTTTT. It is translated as CASRGAAGTGELFF.